What follows describes a single TCR beta chain. Its antigen remains unknown. A read error may produce the germline difference seen at one junction end. Naive CD8 cells lacked CD45RO and underwent positive selection for CCR7, leaving out terminally differentiated effector memory CD45RA+ cells. Caucasian adults living in Nashville, Tennessee, provided all samples. This entry comes from a study of shared clonotypes between healthy human individuals. Study conclusions and caveats: Clonotypes not shared had lower generation probabilities than those common to all four donors. Around 5% was the fraction of naive CD4 clonotypes found shared across four donors. In this cohort, only blood was sampled, and tissue repertoires likely differ.

Clones were read by immunoSEQ multiplex PCR, and TCRdb kept only the in-frame ones, dropping some. The data show around 2,000,000 clones, with roughly 95% seen just once and roughly 1% held by the top ten. Germline assignment: CDR1 SEHNR and CDR2 FQNEAQ (reference sequence). The CDR3 has 12 amino acids. The sequencing input was naive CD8+ T cells sorted from blood. The clonotype was recovered from a man aged 18 to 30 in good health. The genes are TRBV7-9 and TRBJ2-7; 10 nucleotides match TRBD1. CDR3 loop: CASSSGTGDRDF. CDR3 coding DNA: TGTGCCAGCAGCTCCGGGACAGGGGATAGGGACTTC.